The clone carrying this T cell receptor (beta chain) came up once. Its antigen remains unidentified. Naive, central memory, regulatory and stem cell-like memory cells within the CD4+ compartment were sorted using CD45RO/CCR7/CD25/CD127/CD95/CD27. The germline CDR1 and CDR2 sequences are SGDLS and YYNGEE. V shed 4 bases and J 9 bases; nucleotides not matched to a gene: 7. This CDR3 has 15 amino acids. These data are taken from a study of beta chain features in type 1 diabetes. Overall study context: Patients were similar to healthy donors in age and gender (as well as in cell yields). Study results and limitations: TCRB rearrangement may or may not be influenced by HLA type; here this remained unresolved. High TCR expression in some cells could lead to their over-representation in cDNA sequencing.

The entirety of the isolated RNA underwent reverse transcription, so expressed TCRB transcripts were sequenced. Assay: immunoSEQ multiplex PCR; the TCRdb copy retains only in-frame clones and omits some. The sample has 200,000 to 250,000 clones, about 25% seen once. The TCR was taken from a man in his thirties or forties in good health. The V and J genes are TRBV9 and TRBJ1-6, with 10 bases identical to TRBD1. The sequencing input was central memory CD4+ T cells from blood. Here the CDR3 DNA reads TGTGCCAGCAGCACTGGACAGGGGGTGGGTTCACCCCTCCACTTT. Translated, it gives CASSTGQGVGSPLHF.